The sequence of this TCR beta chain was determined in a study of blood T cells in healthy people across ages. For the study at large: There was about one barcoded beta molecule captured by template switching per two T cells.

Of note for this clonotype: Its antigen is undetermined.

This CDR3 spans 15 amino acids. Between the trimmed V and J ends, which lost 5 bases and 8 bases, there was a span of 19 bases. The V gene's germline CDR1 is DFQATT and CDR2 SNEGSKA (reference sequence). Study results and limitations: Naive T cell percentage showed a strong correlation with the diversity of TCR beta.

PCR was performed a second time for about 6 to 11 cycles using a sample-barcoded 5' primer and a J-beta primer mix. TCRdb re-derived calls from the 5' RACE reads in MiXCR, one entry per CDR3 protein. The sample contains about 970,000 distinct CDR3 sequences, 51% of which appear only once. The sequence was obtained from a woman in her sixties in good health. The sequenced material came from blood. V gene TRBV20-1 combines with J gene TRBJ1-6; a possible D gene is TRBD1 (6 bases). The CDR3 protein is CSAHLTGYFDSPLHF. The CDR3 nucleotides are TGCAGTGCTCATTTAACAGGGTATTTTGATTCACCCCTCCACTTT.